The 17 T cell receptor beta chains reported below all come from one sample, sequenced in a study of early T cells in non-severe SARS-CoV-2 infection. Via MiXCR, TCRdb re-called the 5' RACE reads, giving one row per CDR3 protein. The sample lists 55,000 to 70,000 distinct CDR3 sequences, 10% to 15% occurring once. Sample: whole blood. The receptors shown here come from an adult who was a healthcare worker with PCR-confirmed SARS-CoV-2 infection or an uninfected control (not recorded which).

The table lists this clonotype with a few counts. The chain is built from TRBV11-3 and TRBJ2-3; D tentatively fits TRBD1 or TRBD2 (5 bases each). CDR1 and CDR2 from the germline V gene are SGHNT and YENEEA. The CDR3 has 15 residues. The ends were cut back, 5 bases at V and 0 bases at J, with 12 bases in the middle. CDR3 amino acids: CASSPRDASTDTQYF. The CDR3 DNA reads as TGTGCCAGCAGCCCCCGGGACGCTAGCACAGATACGCAGTATTTT.

This clonotype was seen a handful of times. The chain is built from TRBV2 and TRBJ1-1; no reliable D call. The CDR3 runs to 12 residues. V was clipped by 6 bases and J by 4 bases, with 9 bases between them. Germline V gives CDR1 SNHLY, CDR2 FYNNEI. The CDR3 is CASRDGLTEAFF. The CDR3 DNA reads TGTGCCAGCAGGGACGGCCTCACTGAAGCTTTCTTT. The variable domain in full, with the rest retrieved from reference TRBV2 and TRBJ1-1, is EPEVTQTPSHQVTQMGQEVILRCVPISNHLYFYWYRQILGQKVEFLVSFYNNEISEKSEIFDDQFSVERPDGSNFTLKIRSTKLEDSAMYFCASRDGLTEAFFGQGTRLTVV.

This clonotype was detected ten times or more. The chain is built from TRBV6-5 and TRBJ2-7; no clear D. The V end lost 3 bases, the J end lost 3 bases, and 9 bases lay between the germline ends. This CDR3 contains 13 residues. Germline-derived CDR1 and CDR2 are MNHEY and SVGAGI. CDR3 sequence (DNA): TGTGCCAGCAGTTATGGTCAGCACTACGAGCAGTACTTC. This translates into CASSYGQHYEQYF.

The chain carries TRBV30 and TRBJ1-1, with D perhaps TRBD1 (5 bases). Trimming took 2 bases from V and 3 from J, leaving 10 bases between them. The CDR3 covers 13 residues. The germline gives CDR1 GTSNPN, CDR2 SVGIG (reference sequence). The CDR3 sequence: CAWSRGTDTEAFF. The CDR3 DNA follows: TGTGCCTGGAGTAGGGGCACGGACACTGAAGCTTTCTTT.

This clonotype was counted between two and nine times. CDR3 protein: CSVAGENIQYF. The CDR3 nucleotides read TGCAGCGTTGCAGGGGAAAACATTCAGTACTTC. The rearrangement joins TRBV29-1 to TRBJ2-4; D may be TRBD1 (6 bases). Deletions cut 4 bases from V and 5 bases from J, with 6 bases between. CDR3 length: 11 amino acids. Germline loops: CDR1 SQVTM, CDR2 ANQGSEA.

For the CDR3, the DNA is TGCGCCAGCAGCCATCCGCGAGATAAGGCGGGGTACGAGCAGTACTTC. Amino acid sequence: CASSHPRDKAGYEQYF. V is TRBV4-1 and J is TRBJ2-7; tentatively, D is TRBD2 (6 bases). CDR1 MGHRA and CDR2 YSYEKL come from the germline V gene. V was trimmed by 3 bases and J by 4 bases, leaving 19 bases between them. This CDR3 region has 16 residues.

This clonotype was seen at least ten times. The rearrangement joins TRBV5-4 to TRBJ2-7, with 7 bases aligning to TRBD1. V was clipped by 6 bases and J by 1 base; unmatched bases: 7. Germline V gene lookup returns CDR1 SGHNT and CDR2 YYREEE (reference sequence). The CDR3 spans 14 residues. CDR3 loop: CASTKTGDSYEQYF. CDR3 nucleotide sequence: TGTGCCAGCACCAAAACAGGGGATTCCTACGAGCAGTACTTC.

This clonotype has just a few counts. The genes are TRBV7-9 and TRBJ2-7, with no clear D. The CDR3 is 11 amino acids. V shed 5 bases and J shed 3 bases, with 5 bases lying between them. Germline CDR1 and CDR2: SEHNR and FQNEAQ (reference sequence). The CDR3 nucleotides read TGTGCCAGCAGCCGTCTCTACGAGCAGTACTTC. This gives the protein CASSRLYEQYF.

This clonotype was observed at least ten times. V gene TRBV24-1 combines with J gene TRBJ2-7; D is perhaps TRBD1 or TRBD2 (6 bases each). Germline V lookup: CDR1 KGHDR, CDR2 SFDVKD. The CDR3 loop spans 13 amino acids. Between the trimmed V and J ends, which lost 6 bases and 5 bases, there was a span of 13 bases. CDR3 residues: CATSSGARDEQYF. Written as DNA, the CDR3 is TGTGCCACCAGTTCGGGGGCGCGGGACGAGCAGTACTTC.

This clonotype has more than one count but fewer than ten. The V and J genes are TRBV7-6 and TRBJ2-7; D might be TRBD2 (6 bases). V lost 5 bases and J 1 base, leaving 15 bases between the germline ends. CDR3 size: 15 residues. Germline V gene lookup returns CDR1 SGHVS and CDR2 FNYEAQ. The CDR3 loop reads CASSIDAGFSYEQYF. For the CDR3, the DNA is TGTGCCAGCAGCATCGATGCGGGATTTTCCTACGAGCAGTACTTC. The variable domain in full, completed from reference TRBV7-6 and TRBJ2-7, reads GAGVSQSPRYKVTKRGQDVALRCDPISGHVSLYWYRQALGQGPEFLTYFNYEAQQDKSGLPNDRFSAERPEGSISTLTIQRTEQRDSAMYRCASSIDAGFSYEQYFGPGTRLTVT.

This clonotype was counted only a few times. The chain uses TRBV18 and TRBJ2-7; 9 nucleotides agree with TRBD1. Trimming at V came to 5 bases and at J to 1 base, leaving 3 bases not matched to a gene. The CDR3 is made up of 14 amino acids. Germline lookup yields CDR1 KGHSH and CDR2 LQKENI. The CDR3 nucleotides are TGTGCCAGCTCATCACAGGGGGCGTCCTACGAGCAGTACTTC. It is translated as CASSSQGASYEQYF.

This clonotype turned up a few times. At one boundary the junction diverges from the germline segment, which might be a read error. This chain joins TRBV6-1 and TRBJ2-7; no clear D gene. The CDR3 runs 12 residues. Germline-derived CDR1 and CDR2 are MNHNS and SASEGT. DNA of the CDR3: TGTGCCAGCAGTAGCCTAAATGCAGTGTGGCACTTC. Protein: CASSSLNAVWHF.

This chain uses TRBV5-1 with TRBJ2-3; TRBD2 matches at 7 bases. Per germline, CDR1 SGHRS and CDR2 YFSETQ. This CDR3 has 15 residues. Losses at the gene ends were 4 bases for V and 0 bases for J; bases not matched to a gene: 5. CDR3 bases: TGCGCCAGCAGCCCAGGACTAGGTAGCACAGATACGCAGTATTTT. Translated: CASSPGLGSTDTQYF.

Ten or more counts support this clonotype. The gene calls are TRBV4-1 and TRBJ2-3; no clear D gene. Trimming stripped 5 bases from V and 0 bases from J, with 12 bases between. The germline gives CDR1 MGHRA, CDR2 YSYEKL. This CDR3 has 15 residues. The CDR3 sequence is CASSKYFPSTDTQYF. CDR3 sequence (DNA): TGCGCCAGCAGCAAGTACTTTCCGAGCACAGATACGCAGTATTTT.

This clonotype was counted many times. The chain uses TRBV3-1 and TRBJ2-3; 8 positions agree with TRBD2. V was pared by 2 bases and J by 2 bases, with 6 bases of the junction left unmatched. CDR1 is LGHDT and CDR2 is YNNKEL in the germline V gene (reference sequence). CDR3 size: 16 residues. The CDR3 region has the DNA TGTGCCAGCAGCCAACGAACGGGAGGGAACACAGATACGCAGTATTTT. Protein sequence: CASSQRTGGNTDTQYF.

This clonotype was seen repeatedly, ten times or more. V and J are TRBV20-1 and TRBJ1-5, with 7 bases aligning to TRBD1. V was clipped by 6 bases and J by 0 bases; unmatched bases: 5. Looked up from germline, CDR1 is DFQATT and CDR2 is SNEGSKA (reference sequence). CDR3 size: 14 residues. The CDR3 sequence is CSAETGYSNQPQHF. The CDR3 DNA reads as TGCAGTGCCGAGACAGGGTATAGCAATCAGCCCCAGCATTTT.

The CDR3 DNA reads as TGCGCCAGCAGCCAAGTTCGCGATAGCAGTGAGCAGTTCTTC. Its protein product is CASSQVRDSSEQFF. The V call is TRBV4-1, the J call TRBJ2-1; D call uncertain. Germline V gene lookup returns CDR1 MGHRA and CDR2 YSYEKL. This CDR3 spans 14 amino acids. V was trimmed by 1 base and J by 9 bases, leaving 13 bases between them.